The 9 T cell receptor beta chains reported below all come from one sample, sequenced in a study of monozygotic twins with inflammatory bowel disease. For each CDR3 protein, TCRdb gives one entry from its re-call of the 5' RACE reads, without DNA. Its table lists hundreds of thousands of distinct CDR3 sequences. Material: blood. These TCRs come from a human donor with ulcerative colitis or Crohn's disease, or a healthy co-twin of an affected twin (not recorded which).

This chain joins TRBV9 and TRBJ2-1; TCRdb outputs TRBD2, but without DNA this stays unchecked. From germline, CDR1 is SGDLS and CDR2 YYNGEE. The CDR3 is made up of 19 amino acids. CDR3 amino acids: CASSGHGPGLKSSYNEQFF.

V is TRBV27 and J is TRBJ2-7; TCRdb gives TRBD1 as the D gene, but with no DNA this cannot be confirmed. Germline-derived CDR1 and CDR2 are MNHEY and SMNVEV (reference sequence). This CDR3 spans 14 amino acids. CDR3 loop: CASSRDTGNHEQYF.

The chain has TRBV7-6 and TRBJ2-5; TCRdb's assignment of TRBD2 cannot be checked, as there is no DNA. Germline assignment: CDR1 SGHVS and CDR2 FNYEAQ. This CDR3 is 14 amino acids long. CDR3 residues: CASSEGLVGETQYF.

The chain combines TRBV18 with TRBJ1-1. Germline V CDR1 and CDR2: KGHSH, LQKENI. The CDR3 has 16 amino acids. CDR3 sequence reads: CASSPPNFGDNTEAFF.

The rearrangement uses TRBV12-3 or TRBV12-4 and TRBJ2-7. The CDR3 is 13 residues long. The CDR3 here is CASSLNSAAEQYF.

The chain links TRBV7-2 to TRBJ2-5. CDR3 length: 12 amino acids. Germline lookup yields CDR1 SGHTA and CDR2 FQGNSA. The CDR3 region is CASNLREETQYF.

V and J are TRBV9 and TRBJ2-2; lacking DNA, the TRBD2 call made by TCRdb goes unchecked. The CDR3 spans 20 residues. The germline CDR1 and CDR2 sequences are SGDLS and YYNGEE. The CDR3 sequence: CASSTPGLAGLPDSTGELFF.

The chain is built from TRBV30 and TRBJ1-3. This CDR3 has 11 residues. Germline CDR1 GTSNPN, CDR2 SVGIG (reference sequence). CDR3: CASFSGNTIYF.

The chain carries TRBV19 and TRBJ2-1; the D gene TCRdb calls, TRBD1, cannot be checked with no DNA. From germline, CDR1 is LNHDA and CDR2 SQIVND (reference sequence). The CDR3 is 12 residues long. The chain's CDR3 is CASSPGYNEQFF.